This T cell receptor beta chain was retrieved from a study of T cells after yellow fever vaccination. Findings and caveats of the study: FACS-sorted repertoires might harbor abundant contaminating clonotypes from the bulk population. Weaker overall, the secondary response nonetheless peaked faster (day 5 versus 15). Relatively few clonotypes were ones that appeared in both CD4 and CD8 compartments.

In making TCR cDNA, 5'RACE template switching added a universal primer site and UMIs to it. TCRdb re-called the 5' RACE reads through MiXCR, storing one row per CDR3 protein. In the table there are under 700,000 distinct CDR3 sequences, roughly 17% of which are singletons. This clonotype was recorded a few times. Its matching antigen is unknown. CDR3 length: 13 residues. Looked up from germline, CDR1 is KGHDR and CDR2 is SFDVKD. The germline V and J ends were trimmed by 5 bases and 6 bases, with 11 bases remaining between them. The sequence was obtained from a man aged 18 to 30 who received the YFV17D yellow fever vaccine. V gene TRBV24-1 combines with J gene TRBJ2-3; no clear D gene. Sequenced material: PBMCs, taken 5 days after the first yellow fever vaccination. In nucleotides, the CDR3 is TGTGCCACCAGTGCTAATACACCGGATACGCAGTATTTT. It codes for CATSANTPDTQYF.